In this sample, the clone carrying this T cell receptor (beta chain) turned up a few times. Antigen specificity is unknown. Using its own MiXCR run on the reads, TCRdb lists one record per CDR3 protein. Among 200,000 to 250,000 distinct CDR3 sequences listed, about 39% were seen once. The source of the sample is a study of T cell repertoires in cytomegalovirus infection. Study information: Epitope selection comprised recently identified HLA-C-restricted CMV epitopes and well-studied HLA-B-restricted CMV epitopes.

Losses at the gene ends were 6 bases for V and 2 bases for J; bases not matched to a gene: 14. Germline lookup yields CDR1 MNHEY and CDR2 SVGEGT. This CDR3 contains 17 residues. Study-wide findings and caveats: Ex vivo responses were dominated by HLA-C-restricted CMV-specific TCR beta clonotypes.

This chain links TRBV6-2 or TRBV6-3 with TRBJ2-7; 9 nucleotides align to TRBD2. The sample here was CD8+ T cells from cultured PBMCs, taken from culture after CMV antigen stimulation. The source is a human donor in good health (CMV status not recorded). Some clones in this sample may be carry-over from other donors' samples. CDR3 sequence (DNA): TGTGCCAGCAGCCCGCTCGGCAGCGGGAGGTTTCCCTACGAGCAGTACTTC. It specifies CASSPLGSGRFPYEQYF.